This is a list of T cell receptor beta chains from one sample in a study of PD-1 blockade in classical Hodgkin lymphoma. Sequencing used immunoSEQ multiplex PCR; TCRdb keeps in-frame clones, though not all of them. The repertoire holds tens of thousands of clones, with nearly 80% as singletons. The sequencing here drew on peripheral blood mononuclear cells (PBMCs), taken before the fourth cycle of nivolumab. These receptors were taken from a human donor with classical Hodgkin lymphoma. Both conserved end residues are part of each CDR3. The D gene is left open where the match is weak. Clone size is given for some rows only: seen once, a few or many times, or a class if the clone is expanded.

J,V,size,D,CDR3,DNA
TRBJ2-4,TRBV4-1,NA,TRBD2,CASSQFPGGGREGAKNIQYF,TGCGCCAGCAGCCAATTTCCGGGGGGGGGCCGGGAGGGAGCCAAAAACATTCAGTACTTC
TRBJ1-2,TRBV11-2,NA,NA,CASSPGWRTANYGYTF,TGTGCCAGCAGCCCTGGTTGGCGGACAGCTAACTATGGCTACACCTTC
TRBJ1-5,TRBV7-8,NA,TRBD1,CASSVDRGYQPQHF,TGTGCCAGCAGCGTAGACAGGGGGTACCAGCCCCAGCATTTT
TRBJ1-1,TRBV6-5,once,NA,CASASRLHTEAFF,TGTGCCAGCGCCAGCCGTCTCCACACTGAAGCTTTCTTT
TRBJ2-3,TRBV4-2,NA,NA,CASSQDPRGATDTQYF,TGTGCCAGCAGCCAAGATCCCCGAGGAGCTACAGATACGCAGTATTTT
TRBJ2-5,TRBV28,NA,NA,CASSLPGPSRQTQYF,TGTGCCAGCAGTTTACCGGGACCCAGCAGACAGACCCAGTACTTC
TRBJ1-2,TRBV4-3,NA,NA,CASSQARHLYGYTF,TGCGCCAGCAGCCAAGCCAGGCATTTGTATGGCTACACCTTC
TRBJ2-7,TRBV6-1,few,TRBD1,CASSKSFLGQDEQYF,TGTGCCAGCAGCAAAAGTTTCCTTGGACAGGACGAGCAGTACTTC
TRBJ2-7,TRBV7-3,NA,TRBD1,CASSAGGEQYF,TGTGCCAGCAGCGCAGGGGGCGAGCAGTACTTC
TRBJ2-7,TRBV27,NA,TRBD1,CASTPLGTGSHEQYF,TGTGCCAGCACCCCCCTCGGGACAGGCTCCCACGAGCAGTACTTC
TRBJ2-7,TRBV29-1,NA,TRBD1,CSVEKRTGGDEQYF,TGCAGCGTTGAGAAGAGGACAGGGGGCGACGAGCAGTACTTC
TRBJ2-5,TRBV7-3,NA,TRBD2,CASSSGLARETQYF,TGTGCCAGCAGCTCTGGACTAGCGCGGGAGACCCAGTACTTC
TRBJ1-6,TRBV7-9,NA,NA,CASSSHRENSPLHF,TGTGCCAGCAGCTCCCACAGGGAGAATTCACCCCTCCACTTT
TRBJ2-1,TRBV5-5,NA,NA,CASSLRTYNEQFF,TGTGCCAGCAGTCTGCGGACATACAATGAGCAGTTCTTC
TRBJ2-5,TRBV5-1,once,TRBD1,CASSPGQGQETQYF,TGCGCCAGCAGCCCGGGACAGGGCCAAGAGACCCAGTACTTC